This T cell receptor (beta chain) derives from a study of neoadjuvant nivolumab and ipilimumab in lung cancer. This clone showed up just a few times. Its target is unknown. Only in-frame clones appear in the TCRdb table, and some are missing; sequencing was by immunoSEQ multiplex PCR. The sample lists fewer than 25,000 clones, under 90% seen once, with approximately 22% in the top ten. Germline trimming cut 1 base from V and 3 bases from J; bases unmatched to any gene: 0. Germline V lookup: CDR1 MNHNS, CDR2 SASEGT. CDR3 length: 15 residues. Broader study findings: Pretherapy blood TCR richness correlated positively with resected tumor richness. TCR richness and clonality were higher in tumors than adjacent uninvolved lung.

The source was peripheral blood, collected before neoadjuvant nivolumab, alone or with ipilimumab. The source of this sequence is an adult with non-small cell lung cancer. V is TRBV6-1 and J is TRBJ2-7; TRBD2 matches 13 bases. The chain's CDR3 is CASSEGTSGSYEQYF. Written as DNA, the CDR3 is TGTGCCAGCAGTGAAGGGACTAGCGGGAGCTACGAGCAGTACTTC.